This T cell receptor beta chain was sequenced for a study of T cell repertoires in cytomegalovirus infection. Findings and caveats of the study: HLA-C-restricted TCR beta clonotypes specific for CMV led the ex vivo response.

The CDR3 is made up of 14 amino acids. V lost 0 bases, J lost 8 bases, and 13 bases lay in between. Germline V gene data show CDR1 as KGHSH and CDR2 as LQKENI. Ten or more counts support this clonotype. Antigen: not known. TCRdb reprocessed the reads via MiXCR and lists one record per CDR3 protein. The repertoire holds 210,000 or so distinct CDR3 sequences, with under 8.5% as singletons. The chain is built from TRBV18 and TRBJ1-1, with D uncertain. The source of this sequence is a human donor in good health (CMV status not recorded). Some clones in this sample may be carry-over from other donors' samples. The sequenced sample consisted of PBMCs. The CDR3 loop is CASSPPGPPAEAFF. The CDR3 bases are TGTGCCAGCTCACCACCGGGCCCTCCCGCCGAAGCTTTCTTT.